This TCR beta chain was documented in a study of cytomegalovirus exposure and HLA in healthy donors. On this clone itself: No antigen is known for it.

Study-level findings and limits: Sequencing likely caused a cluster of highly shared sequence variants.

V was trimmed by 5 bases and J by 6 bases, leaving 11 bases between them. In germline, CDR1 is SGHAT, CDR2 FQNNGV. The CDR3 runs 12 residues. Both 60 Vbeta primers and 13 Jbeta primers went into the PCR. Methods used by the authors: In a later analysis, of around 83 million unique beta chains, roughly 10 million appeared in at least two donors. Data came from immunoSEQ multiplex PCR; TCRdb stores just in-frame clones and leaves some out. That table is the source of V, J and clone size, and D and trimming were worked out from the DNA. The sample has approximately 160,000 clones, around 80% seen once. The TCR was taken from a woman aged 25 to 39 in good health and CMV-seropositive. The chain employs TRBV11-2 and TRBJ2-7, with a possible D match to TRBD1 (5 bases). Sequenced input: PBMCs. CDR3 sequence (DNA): TGTGCCAGCAGCATCGCGCAGGGCGAGCAGTACTTC. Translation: CASSIAQGEQYF.